The clone carrying this T cell receptor (beta chain) was observed once. Each CDR3 protein is one row after TCRdb ran MiXCR on the RT-PCR reads. The sample lists more than 550,000 distinct CDR3 sequences; 12% to 15% were seen once. Germline V lookup: CDR1 DFQATT, CDR2 SNEGSKA (reference sequence). J was trimmed by 5 bases and V by 0 bases; bases with no gene match: 14. There are 18 residues in the CDR3. V gene TRBV20-1 combines with J gene TRBJ2-1, with TRBD1 matching over 9 bases. The sequenced sample was memory CD4+ T cells from blood. This sequence originates from a female donor in good health, serving as a healthy control. CDR3 nucleotides: TGCAGTGCTAGAGACCCCTTCGACCGACAGGGGGAAAACAATGAGCAGTTCTTC. It yields the protein CSARDPFDRQGENNEQFF.